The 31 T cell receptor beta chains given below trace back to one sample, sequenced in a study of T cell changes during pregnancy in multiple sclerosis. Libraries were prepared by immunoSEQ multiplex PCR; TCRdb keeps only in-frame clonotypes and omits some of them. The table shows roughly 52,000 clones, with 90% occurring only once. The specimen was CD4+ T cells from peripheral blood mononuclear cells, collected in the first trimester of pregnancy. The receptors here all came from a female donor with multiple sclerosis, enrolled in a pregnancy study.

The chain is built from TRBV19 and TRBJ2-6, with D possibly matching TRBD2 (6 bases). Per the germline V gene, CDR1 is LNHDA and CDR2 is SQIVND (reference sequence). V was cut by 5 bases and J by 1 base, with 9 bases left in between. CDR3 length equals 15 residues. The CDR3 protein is CASSPGTSGANVLTF. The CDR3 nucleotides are TGTGCCAGTAGTCCCGGGACTTCTGGGGCCAACGTCCTGACTTTC.

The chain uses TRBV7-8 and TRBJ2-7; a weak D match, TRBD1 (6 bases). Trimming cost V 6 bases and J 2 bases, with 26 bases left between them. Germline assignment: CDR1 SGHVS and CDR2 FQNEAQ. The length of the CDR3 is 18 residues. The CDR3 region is CASRAIAPLGAVAYEQYF. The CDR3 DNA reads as TGTGCCAGCAGAGCCATCGCCCCTCTGGGGGCGGTAGCCTACGAGCAGTACTTC.

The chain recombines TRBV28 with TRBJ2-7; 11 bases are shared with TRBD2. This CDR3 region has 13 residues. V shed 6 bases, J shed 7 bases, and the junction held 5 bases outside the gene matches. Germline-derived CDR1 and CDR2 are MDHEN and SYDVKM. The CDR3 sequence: CASSRIAGGEQYF. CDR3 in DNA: TGTGCCAGCAGCAGGATAGCGGGGGGGGAGCAGTACTTC. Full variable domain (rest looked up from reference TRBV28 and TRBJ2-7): DVKVTQSSRYLVKRTGEKVFLECVQDMDHENMFWYRQDPGLGLRLIYFSYDVKMKEKGDIPEGYSVSREKKERFSLILESASTNQTSMYLCASSRIAGGEQYFGPGTRLTVT.

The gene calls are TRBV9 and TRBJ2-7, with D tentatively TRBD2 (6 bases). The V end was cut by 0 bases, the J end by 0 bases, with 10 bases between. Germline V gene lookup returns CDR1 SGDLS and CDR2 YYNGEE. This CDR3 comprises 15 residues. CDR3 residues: CASSVESGSSYEQYF. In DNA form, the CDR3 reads TGTGCCAGCAGCGTAGAATCCGGGAGCTCCTACGAGCAGTACTTC.

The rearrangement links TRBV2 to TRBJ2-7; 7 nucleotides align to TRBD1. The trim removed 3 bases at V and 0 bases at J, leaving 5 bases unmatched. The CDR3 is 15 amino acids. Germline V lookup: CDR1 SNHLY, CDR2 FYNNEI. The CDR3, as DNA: TGTGCCAGCAGTGAGGGACAGAGCTACTCCTACGAGCAGTACTTC. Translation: CASSEGQSYSYEQYF. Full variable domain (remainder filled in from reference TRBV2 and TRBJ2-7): EPEVTQTPSHQVTQMGQEVILRCVPISNHLYFYWYRQILGQKVEFLVSFYNNEISEKSEIFDDQFSVERPDGSNFTLKIRSTKLEDSAMYFCASSEGQSYSYEQYFGPGTRLTVT.

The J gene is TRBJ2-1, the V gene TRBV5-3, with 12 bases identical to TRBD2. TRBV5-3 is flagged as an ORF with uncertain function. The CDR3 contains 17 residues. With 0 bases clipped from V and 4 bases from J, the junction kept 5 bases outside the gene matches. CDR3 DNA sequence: TGTGCCAGAAGCTTGGCCCCAGGACTAGCGGGGTACAATGAGCAGTTCTTC. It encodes CARSLAPGLAGYNEQFF.

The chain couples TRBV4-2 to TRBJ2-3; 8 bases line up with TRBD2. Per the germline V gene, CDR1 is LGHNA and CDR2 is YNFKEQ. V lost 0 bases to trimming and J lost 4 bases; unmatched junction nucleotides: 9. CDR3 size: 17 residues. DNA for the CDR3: TGTGCCAGCAGCCAAGAGCTGCGGGCGGGAGGAGCAGATACGCAGTATTTT. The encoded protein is CASSQELRAGGADTQYF.

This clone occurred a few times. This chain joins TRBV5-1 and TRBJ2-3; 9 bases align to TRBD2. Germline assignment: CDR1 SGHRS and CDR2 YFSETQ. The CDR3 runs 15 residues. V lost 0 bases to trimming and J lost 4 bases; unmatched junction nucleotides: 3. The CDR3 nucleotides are TGCGCCAGCAGCTTGGCTGCGGGGGGGCCAGATACGCAGTATTTT. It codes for CASSLAAGGPDTQYF. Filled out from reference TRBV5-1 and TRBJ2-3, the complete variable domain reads KAGVTQTPRYLIKTRGQQVTLSCSPISGHRSVSWYQQTPGQGLQFLFEYFSETQRNKGNFPGRFSGRQFSNSRSEMNVSTLELGDSALYLCASSLAAGGPDTQYFGPGTRLTVL.

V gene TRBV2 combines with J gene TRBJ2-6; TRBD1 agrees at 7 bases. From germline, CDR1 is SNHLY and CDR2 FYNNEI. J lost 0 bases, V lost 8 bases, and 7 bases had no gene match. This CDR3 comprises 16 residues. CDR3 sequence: CASLRDRISGANVLTF. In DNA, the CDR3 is TGTGCCAGCCTCCGGGACAGAATCTCTGGGGCCAACGTCCTGACTTTC.

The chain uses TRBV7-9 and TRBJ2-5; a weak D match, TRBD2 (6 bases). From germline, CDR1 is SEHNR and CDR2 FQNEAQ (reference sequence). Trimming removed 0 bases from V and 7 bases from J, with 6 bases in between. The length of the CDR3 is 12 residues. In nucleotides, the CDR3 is TGTGCCAGCAGCTTAGCGCGGGGGACCCAGTACTTC. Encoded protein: CASSLARGTQYF.

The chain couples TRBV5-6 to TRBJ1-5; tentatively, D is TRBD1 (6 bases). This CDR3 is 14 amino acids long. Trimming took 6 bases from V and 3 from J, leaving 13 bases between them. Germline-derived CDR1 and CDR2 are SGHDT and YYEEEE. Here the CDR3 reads CASNPAGVNQPQHF. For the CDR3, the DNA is TGTGCCAGCAACCCTGCAGGGGTCAATCAGCCCCAGCATTTT.

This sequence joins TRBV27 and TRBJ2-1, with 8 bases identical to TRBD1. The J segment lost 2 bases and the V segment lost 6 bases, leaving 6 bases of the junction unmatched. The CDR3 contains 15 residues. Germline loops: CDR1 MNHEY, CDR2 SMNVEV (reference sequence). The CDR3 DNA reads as TGTGCCAGCAGACTTGACAGGGGTACCTACAATGAGCAGTTCTTC. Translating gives CASRLDRGTYNEQFF.

The CDR3 is CASSPGDGSSYNEQFF. For the CDR3, the DNA is TGTGCCAGCAGCCCGGGGGATGGGAGCTCCTACAATGAGCAGTTCTTC. The chain joins TRBV7-9 to TRBJ2-1, with D possibly TRBD2 on 6 matching bases. V was shortened by 5 bases and J by 0 bases, with 14 bases between the two germline ends. Per germline, CDR1 SEHNR and CDR2 FQNEAQ (reference sequence). The CDR3 extends over 16 amino acids.

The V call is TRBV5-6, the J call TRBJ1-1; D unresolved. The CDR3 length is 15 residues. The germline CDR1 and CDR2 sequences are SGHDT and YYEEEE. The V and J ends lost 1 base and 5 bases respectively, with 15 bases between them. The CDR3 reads CASSLPSLSGTEAFF. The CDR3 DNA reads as TGTGCCAGCAGCTTGCCATCGTTATCCGGGACTGAAGCTTTCTTT.

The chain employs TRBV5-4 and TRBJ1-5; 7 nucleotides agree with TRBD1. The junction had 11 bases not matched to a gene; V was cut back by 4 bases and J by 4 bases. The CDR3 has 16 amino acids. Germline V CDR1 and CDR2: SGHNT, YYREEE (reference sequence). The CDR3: CASSRRTGALNQPQHF. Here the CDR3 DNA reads TGTGCCAGCAGCCGCCGGACAGGCGCTCTTAATCAGCCCCAGCATTTT.

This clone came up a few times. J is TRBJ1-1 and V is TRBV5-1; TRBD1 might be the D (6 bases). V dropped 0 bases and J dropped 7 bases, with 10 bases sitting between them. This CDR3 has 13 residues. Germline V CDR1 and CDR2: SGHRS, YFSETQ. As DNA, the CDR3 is TGCGCCAGCAGCTTGGGGACAGCTAATGAAGCTTTCTTT. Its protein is CASSLGTANEAFF.

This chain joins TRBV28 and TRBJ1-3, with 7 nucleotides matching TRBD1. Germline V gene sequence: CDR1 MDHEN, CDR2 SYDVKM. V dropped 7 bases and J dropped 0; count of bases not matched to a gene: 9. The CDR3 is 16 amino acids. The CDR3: CASTKGQTNSGNTIYF. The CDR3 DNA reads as TGTGCCAGCACAAAGGGACAGACCAACTCTGGAAACACCATATATTTT.

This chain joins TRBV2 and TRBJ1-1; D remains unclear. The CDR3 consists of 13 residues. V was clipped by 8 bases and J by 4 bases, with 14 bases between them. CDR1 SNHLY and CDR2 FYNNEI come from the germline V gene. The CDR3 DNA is TGTGCCAGCCAGAGGGTCTACAGCACTGAAGCTTTCTTT. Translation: CASQRVYSTEAFF. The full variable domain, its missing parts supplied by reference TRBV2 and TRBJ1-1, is EPEVTQTPSHQVTQMGQEVILRCVPISNHLYFYWYRQILGQKVEFLVSFYNNEISEKSEIFDDQFSVERPDGSNFTLKIRSTKLEDSAMYFCASQRVYSTEAFFGQGTRLTVV.

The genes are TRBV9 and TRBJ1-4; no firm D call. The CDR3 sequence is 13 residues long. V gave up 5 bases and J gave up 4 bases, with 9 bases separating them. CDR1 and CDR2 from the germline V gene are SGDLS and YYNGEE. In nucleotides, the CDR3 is TGTGCCAGCAGTCCGGGGTTTAATGAAAAACTGTTTTTT. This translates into CASSPGFNEKLFF. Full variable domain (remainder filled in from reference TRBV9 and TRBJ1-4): DSGVTQTPKHLITATGQRVTLRCSPRSGDLSVYWYQQSLDQGLQFLIQYYNGEERAKGNILERFSAQQFPDLHSELNLSSLELGDSALYFCASSPGFNEKLFFGSGTQLSVL.

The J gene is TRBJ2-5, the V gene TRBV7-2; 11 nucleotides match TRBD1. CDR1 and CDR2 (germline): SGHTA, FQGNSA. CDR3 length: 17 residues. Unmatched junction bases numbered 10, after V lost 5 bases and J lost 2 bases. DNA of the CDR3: TGTGCCAGCAGCCAAGAACTCCGGGACAGGGGGCAAGAGACCCAGTACTTC. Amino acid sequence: CASSQELRDRGQETQYF.

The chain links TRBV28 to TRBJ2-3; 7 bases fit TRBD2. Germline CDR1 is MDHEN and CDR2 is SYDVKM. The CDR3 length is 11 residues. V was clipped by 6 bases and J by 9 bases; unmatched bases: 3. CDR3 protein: CASSGLVTQYF. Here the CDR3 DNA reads TGTGCCAGCAGCGGACTAGTGACGCAGTATTTT.

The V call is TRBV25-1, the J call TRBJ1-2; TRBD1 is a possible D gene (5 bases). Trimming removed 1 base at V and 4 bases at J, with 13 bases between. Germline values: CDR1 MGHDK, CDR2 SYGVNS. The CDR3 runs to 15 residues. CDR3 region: CASSELSGDSYGYTF. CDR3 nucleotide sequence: TGTGCCAGCAGTGAATTGTCGGGGGATAGCTATGGCTACACCTTC.

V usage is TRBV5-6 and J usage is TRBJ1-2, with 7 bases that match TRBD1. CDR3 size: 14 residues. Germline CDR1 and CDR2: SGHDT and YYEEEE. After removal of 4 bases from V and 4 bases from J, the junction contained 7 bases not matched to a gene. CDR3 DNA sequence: TGTGCCAGCAGCAGGACAGGCTTTAGCTATGGCTACACCTTC. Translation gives CASSRTGFSYGYTF.

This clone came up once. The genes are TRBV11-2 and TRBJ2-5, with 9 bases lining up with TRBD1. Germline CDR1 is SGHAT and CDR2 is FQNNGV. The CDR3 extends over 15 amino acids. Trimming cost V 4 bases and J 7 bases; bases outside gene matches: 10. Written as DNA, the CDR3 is TGTGCCAGCAGCTCCGGGGACAGGGTAGTTGGGACCCAGTACTTC. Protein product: CASSSGDRVVGTQYF.

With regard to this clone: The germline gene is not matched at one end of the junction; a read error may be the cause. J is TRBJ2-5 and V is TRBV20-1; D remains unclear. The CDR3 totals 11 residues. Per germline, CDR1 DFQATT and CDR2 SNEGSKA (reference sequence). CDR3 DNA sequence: TGCAGTGCTAGATTTGTGGAGATCCAGTACTTC. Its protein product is CSARFVEIQYF.

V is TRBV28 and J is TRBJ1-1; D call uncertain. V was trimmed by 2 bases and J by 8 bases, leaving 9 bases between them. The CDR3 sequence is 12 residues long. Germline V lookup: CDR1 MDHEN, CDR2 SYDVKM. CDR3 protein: CASSLQSGEAFF. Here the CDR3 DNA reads TGTGCCAGCAGTTTACAGTCAGGCGAAGCTTTCTTT.

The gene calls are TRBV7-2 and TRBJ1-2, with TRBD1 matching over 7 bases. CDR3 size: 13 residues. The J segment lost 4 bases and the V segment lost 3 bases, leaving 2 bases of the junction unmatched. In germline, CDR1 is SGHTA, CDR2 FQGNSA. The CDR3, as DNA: TGTGCCAGCAGCTTGACAGGGCGCTATGGCTACACCTTC. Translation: CASSLTGRYGYTF.

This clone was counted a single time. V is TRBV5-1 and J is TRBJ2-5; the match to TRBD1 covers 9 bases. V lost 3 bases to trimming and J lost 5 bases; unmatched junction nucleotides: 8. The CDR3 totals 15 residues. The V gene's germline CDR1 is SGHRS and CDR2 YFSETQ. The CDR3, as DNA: TGCGCCAGCAGCTCCGGGACAGGGCAGCCCGAGACCCAGTACTTC. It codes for CASSSGTGQPETQYF.

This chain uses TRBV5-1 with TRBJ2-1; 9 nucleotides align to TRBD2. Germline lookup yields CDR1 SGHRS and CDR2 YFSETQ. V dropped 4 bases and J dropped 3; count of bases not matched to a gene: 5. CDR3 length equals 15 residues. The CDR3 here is CASSPGTSNYNEQFF. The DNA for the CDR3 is TGCGCCAGCAGCCCCGGGACTAGCAACTACAATGAGCAGTTCTTC. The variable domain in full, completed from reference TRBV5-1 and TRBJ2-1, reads KAGVTQTPRYLIKTRGQQVTLSCSPISGHRSVSWYQQTPGQGLQFLFEYFSETQRNKGNFPGRFSGRQFSNSRSEMNVSTLELGDSALYLCASSPGTSNYNEQFFGPGTRLTVL.

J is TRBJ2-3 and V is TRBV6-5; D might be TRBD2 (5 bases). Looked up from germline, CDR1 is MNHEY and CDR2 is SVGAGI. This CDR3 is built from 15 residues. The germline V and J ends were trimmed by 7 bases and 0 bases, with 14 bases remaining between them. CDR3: CASTQPGSSTDTQYF. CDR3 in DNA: TGTGCCAGCACCCAGCCGGGGTCTAGCACAGATACGCAGTATTTT.

CDR3 in DNA: TGCGCCAGCAGTCGTGGGCCCTCCTACAATGAGCAGTTCTTC. Residues: CASSRGPSYNEQFF. The chain employs TRBV4-1 and TRBJ2-1; D not resolved. Germline-derived CDR1 and CDR2 are MGHRA and YSYEKL. Trimming shortened V by 6 bases and J by 0 bases, and 9 bases separated the two germline ends. The CDR3 sequence is 14 residues long.